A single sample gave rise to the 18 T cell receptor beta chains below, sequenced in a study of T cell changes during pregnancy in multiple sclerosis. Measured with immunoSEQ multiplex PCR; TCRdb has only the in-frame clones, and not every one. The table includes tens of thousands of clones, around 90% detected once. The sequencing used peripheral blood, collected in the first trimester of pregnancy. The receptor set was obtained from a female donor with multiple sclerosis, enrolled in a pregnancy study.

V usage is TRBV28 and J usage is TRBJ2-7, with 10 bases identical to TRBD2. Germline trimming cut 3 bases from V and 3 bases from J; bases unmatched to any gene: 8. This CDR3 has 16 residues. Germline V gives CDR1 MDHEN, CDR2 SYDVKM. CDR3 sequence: CASSLRIAGGRYEQYF. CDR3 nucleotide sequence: TGTGCCAGCAGTTTGCGGATAGCGGGAGGCCGCTACGAGCAGTACTTC.

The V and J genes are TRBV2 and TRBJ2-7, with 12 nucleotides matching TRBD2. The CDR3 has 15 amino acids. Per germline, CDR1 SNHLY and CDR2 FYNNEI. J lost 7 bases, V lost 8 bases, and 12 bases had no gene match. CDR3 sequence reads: CASSLGLAGTGEQYF. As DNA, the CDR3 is TGTGCCAGCTCCCTAGGACTAGCGGGGACCGGGGAGCAGTACTTC.

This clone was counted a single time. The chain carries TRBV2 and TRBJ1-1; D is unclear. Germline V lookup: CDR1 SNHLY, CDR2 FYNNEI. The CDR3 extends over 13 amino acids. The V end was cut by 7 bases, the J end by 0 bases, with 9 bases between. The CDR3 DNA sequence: TGTGCCAGCACGTTACAGATGAACACTGAAGCTTTCTTT. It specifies CASTLQMNTEAFF.

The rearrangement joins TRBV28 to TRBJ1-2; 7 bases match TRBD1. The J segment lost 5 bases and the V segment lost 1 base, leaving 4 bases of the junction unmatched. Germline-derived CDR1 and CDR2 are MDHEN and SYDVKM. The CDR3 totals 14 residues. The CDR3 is CASSLYGTVYGYTF. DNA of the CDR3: TGTGCCAGCAGTTTATACGGGACAGTATATGGCTACACCTTC.

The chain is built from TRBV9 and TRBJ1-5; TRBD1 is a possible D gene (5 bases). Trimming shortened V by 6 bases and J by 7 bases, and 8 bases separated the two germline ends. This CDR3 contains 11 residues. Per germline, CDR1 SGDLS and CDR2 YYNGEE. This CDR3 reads CASNPGQPQHF. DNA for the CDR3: TGTGCCAGCAATCCAGGGCAGCCCCAGCATTTT. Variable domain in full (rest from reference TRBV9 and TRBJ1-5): DSGVTQTPKHLITATGQRVTLRCSPRSGDLSVYWYQQSLDQGLQFLIQYYNGEERAKGNILERFSAQQFPDLHSELNLSSLELGDSALYFCASNPGQPQHFGDGTRLSIL.

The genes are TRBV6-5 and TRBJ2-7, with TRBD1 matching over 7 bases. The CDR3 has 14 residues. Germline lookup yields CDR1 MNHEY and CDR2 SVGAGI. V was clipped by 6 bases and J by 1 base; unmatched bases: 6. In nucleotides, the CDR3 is TGTGCCAGCAGGCGAGGACAGGCTTCCTACGAGCAGTACTTC. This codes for CASRRGQASYEQYF.

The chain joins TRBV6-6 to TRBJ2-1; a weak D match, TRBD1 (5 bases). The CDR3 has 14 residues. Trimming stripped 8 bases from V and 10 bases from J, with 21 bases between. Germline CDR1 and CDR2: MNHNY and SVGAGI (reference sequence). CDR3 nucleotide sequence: TGTGCCAGCTCATCGGGCAGGGCAGGTGGAGAGCAGTTCTTC. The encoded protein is CASSSGRAGGEQFF.

CDR3 amino acids: CASSKQSGTGATYGYTF. DNA of the CDR3: TGTGCCAGTAGTAAGCAGTCCGGGACAGGTGCTACCTATGGCTACACCTTC. The rearrangement joins TRBV19 to TRBJ1-2, with 8 bases identical to TRBD1. CDR3 size: 17 residues. Germline CDR1 is LNHDA and CDR2 is SQIVND (reference sequence). V shed 4 bases, J shed 4 bases, and the junction held 14 bases outside the gene matches.

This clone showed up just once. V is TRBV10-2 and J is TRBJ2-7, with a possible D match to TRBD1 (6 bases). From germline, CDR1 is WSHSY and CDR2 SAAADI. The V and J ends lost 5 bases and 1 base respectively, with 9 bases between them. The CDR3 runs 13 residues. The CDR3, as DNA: TGCGCCAGCAGTCAACAGGGATCCTACGAGCAGTACTTC. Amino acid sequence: CASSQQGSYEQYF.

The CDR3 protein is CASSYPLTGDNQPQHF. The DNA of the CDR3 is TGTGCCAGCAGTTACCCCTTGACAGGGGATAATCAGCCCCAGCATTTT. This chain uses TRBV6-6 with TRBJ1-5, with 8 bases lining up with TRBD1. Germline assignment: CDR1 MNHNY and CDR2 SVGAGI (reference sequence). The CDR3 covers 16 residues. V trimming: 2 bases; J trimming: 4 bases; junction bases outside the gene matches: 7.

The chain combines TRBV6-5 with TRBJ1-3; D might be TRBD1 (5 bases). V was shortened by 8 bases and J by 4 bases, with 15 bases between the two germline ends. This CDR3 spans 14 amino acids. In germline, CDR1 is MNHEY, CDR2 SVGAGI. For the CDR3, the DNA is TGTGCCAGCCAAGGGGCGGCAACGGGAAACACCATATATTTT. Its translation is CASQGAATGNTIYF.

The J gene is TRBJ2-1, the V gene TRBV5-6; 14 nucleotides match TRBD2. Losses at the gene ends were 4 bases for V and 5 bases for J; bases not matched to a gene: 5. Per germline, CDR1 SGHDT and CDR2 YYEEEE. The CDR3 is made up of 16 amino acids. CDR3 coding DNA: TGTGCCAGCAGCCATGCGGGACTAGCGGGAGACAATGAGCAGTTCTTC. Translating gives CASSHAGLAGDNEQFF.

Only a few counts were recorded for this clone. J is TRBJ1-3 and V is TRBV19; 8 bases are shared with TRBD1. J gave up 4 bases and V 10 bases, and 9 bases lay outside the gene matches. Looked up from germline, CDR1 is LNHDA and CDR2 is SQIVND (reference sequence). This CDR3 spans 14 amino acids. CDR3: CATSQGANGNTIYF. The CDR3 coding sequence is TGTGCCACCAGCCAGGGGGCGAACGGAAACACCATATATTTT.

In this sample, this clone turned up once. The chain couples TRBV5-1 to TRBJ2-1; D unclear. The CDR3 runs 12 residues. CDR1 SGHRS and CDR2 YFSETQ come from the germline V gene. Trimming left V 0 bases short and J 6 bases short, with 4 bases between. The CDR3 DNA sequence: TGCGCCAGCAGCTTGGGGCTCAATGAGCAGTTCTTC. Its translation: CASSLGLNEQFF.

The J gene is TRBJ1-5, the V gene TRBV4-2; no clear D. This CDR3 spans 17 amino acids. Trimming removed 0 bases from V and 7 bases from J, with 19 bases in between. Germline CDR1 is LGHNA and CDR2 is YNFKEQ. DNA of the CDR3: TGTGCCAGCAGCCAAGACAATGGAGGGCGAATGGGACAGCCCCAGCATTTT. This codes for CASSQDNGGRMGQPQHF.

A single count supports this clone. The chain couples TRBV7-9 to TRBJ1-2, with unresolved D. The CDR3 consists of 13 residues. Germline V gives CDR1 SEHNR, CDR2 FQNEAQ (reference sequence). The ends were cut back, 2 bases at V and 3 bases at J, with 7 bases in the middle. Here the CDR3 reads CASSLSQDYGYTF. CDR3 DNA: TGTGCCAGCAGCTTATCTCAGGACTATGGCTACACCTTC.

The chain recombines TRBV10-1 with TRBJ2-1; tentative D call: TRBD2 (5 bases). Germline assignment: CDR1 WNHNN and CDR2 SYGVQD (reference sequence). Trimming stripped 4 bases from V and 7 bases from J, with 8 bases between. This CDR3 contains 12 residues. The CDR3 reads CASSVRGNEQFF. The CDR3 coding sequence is TGCGCCAGCAGTGTTCGGGGAAATGAGCAGTTCTTC.

CDR3 sequence: CASSYGTGNTEAFF. The CDR3 nucleotides read TGTGCCAGCAGTTACGGGACAGGGAACACTGAAGCTTTCTTT. This chain uses TRBV6-6 with TRBJ1-1; 8 positions match TRBD1. CDR3 length: 14 amino acids. Germline V gene lookup returns CDR1 MNHNY and CDR2 SVGAGI (reference sequence). V shed 2 bases, J shed 1 base, and the junction held 0 bases outside the gene matches.